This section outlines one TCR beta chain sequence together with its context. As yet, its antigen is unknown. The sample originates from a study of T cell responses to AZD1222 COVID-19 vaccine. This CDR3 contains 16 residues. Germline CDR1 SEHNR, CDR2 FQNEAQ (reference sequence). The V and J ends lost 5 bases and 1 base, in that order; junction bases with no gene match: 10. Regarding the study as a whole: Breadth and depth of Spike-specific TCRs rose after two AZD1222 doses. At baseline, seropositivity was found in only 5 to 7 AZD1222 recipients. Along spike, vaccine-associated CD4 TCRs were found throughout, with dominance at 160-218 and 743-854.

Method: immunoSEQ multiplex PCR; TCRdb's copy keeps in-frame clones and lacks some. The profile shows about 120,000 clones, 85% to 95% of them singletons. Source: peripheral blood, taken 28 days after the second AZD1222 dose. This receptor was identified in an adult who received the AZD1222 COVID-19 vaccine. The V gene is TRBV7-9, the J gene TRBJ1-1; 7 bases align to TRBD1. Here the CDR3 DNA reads TGTGCCAGCAGCCCCCCTGGGCAGGGGGAGAACACTGAAGCTTTCTTT. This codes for CASSPPGQGENTEAFF.